This T cell receptor (beta chain) is drawn from a study of identical twins. The study, taken as a whole, reports: For cord blood, abundant beta clonotypes had fewer insertions, unlike memory repertoires, which showed none. A partial confounding effect on zero-insertion analyses could come from invariant MAIT and iNKT cells. Models underestimated out-of-frame TCR alpha sharing in monozygotic twins.

To note about this clonotype: Its antigen is still unknown.

The CDR3 runs to 15 residues. Germline values: CDR1 SGHRS, CDR2 YFSETQ. Trimming cost V 7 bases and J 4 bases, with 18 bases left between them. Template switching added a universal primer binding site, and final cDNA carried unique molecular identifiers. One entry per CDR3 protein, called by TCRdb with MiXCR from the 5' RACE reads. The repertoire holds more than 1.5 million distinct CDR3 sequences, with around a third as singletons. V and J are TRBV5-1 and TRBJ2-1; a weak D match, TRBD2 (7 bases). This receptor was taken from a newborn girl in good health. The specimen sequenced was cord blood. The CDR3 reads CASGQGRGRYNEQFF. In DNA form, the CDR3 reads TGCGCCAGCGGCCAGGGGAGGGGAAGATACAATGAGCAGTTCTTC. The entire variable domain, with the rest obtained from reference TRBV5-1 and TRBJ2-1, is as follows: KAGVTQTPRYLIKTRGQQVTLSCSPISGHRSVSWYQQTPGQGLQFLFEYFSETQRNKGNFPGRFSGRQFSNSRSEMNVSTLELGDSALYLCASGQGRGRYNEQFFGPGTRLTVL.